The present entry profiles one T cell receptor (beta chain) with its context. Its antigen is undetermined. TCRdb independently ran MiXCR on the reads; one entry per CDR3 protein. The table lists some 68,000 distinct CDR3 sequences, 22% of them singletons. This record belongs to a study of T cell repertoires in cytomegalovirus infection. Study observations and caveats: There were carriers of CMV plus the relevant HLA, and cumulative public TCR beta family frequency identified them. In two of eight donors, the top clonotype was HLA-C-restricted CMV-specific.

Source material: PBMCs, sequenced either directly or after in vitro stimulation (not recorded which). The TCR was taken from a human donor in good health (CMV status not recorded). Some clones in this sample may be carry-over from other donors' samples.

The chain's CDR3 is CASSSTSLAGGYFF. The CDR3 DNA is TGTGCCAGCAGCTCAACCTCACTAGCGGGTGGCTATTTCTTC. The rearrangement joins TRBV11-2 to TRBJ2-1; 9 bases are shared with TRBD2. CDR1 is SGHAT and CDR2 is FQNNGV in the germline V gene. This CDR3 is built from 14 residues. V lost 4 bases and J lost 16; bases outside the gene matches: 14. Full variable domain (rest looked up from reference TRBV11-2 and TRBJ2-1): EAGVAQSPRYKIIEKRQSVAFWCNPISGHATLYWYQQILGQGPKLLIQFQNNGVVDDSQLPKDRFSAERLKGVDSTLKIQPAKLEDSAVYLCASSSTSLAGGYFFGPGTRLTVL.